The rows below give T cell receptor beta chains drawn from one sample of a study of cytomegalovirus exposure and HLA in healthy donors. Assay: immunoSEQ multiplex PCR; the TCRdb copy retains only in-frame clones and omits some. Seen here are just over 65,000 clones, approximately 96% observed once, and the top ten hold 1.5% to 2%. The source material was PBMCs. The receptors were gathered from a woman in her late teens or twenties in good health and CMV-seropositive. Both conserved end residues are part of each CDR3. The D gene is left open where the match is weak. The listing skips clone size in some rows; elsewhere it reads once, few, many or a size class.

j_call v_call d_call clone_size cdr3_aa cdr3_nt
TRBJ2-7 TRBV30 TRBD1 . CAWVPRQGFDEQYF TGTGCCTGGGTTCCTCGACAGGGGTTCGACGAGCAGTACTTC
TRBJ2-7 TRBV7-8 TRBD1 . CASSLDRGNYEQYF TGTGCCAGCAGCCTAGACAGGGGGAACTACGAGCAGTACTTC
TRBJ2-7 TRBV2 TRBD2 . CASMRDRAVGTSGSHPDEQYF TGTGCCAGCATGAGGGACAGGGCTGTCGGGACTAGCGGGAGTCATCCGGACGAGCAGTACTTC
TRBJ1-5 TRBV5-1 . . CASSLESPFYSNQPQHF TGCGCCAGCAGTTTGGAGTCCCCATTCTATAGCAATCAGCCCCAGCATTTT
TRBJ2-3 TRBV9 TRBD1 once CASSLRTGDFADTQYF TGTGCCAGCAGCTTGAGGACAGGGGATTTCGCAGATACGCAGTATTTT
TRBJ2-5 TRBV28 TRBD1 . CASSTQGDRETQYF TGTGCCAGCAGTACTCAGGGGGATCGAGAGACCCAGTACTTC
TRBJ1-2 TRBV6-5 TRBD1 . CASSRDRDFGYTF TGTGCCAGCAGCCGGGACAGGGACTTTGGCTACACCTTC
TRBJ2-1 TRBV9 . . CASSVGLLAYNEQFF TGTGCCAGCAGCGTTGGGCTACTAGCATACAATGAGCAGTTCTTC
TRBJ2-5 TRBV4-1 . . CASSRNIEETQYF TGCGCCAGCAGCCGAAACATCGAAGAGACCCAGTACTTC
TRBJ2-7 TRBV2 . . CASRGDGSSYEQYF TGTGCCAGCAGGGGGGACGGGAGCTCCTACGAGCAGTACTTC
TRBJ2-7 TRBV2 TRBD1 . CATSMDRTADEQYF TGTGCCACTTCTATGGACAGGACGGCCGACGAGCAGTACTTC
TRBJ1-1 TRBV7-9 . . CASSSTQGPNTEAFF TGTGCCAGCAGCTCCACACAGGGCCCAAACACTGAAGCTTTCTTT
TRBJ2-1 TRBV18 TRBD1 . CASSPKDRVFSYNEQFF TGTGCCAGCTCACCCAAGGACAGGGTCTTCTCCTACAATGAGCAGTTCTTC
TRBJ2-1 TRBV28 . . CATTPGLRIPNEQFF TGTGCCACCACGCCGGGACTGAGAATCCCAAATGAGCAGTTCTTC
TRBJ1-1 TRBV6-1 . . CASSVGAGDTEAFF TGTGCCAGCAGTGTGGGGGCGGGGGACACTGAAGCTTTCTTT
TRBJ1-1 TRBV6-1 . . CASSEPSLGGAYWGTEAFF TGTGCCAGCAGTGAACCTTCACTGGGGGGAGCGTATTGGGGGACTGAAGCTTTCTTT
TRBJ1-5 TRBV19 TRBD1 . CASSIWTGINQPQHF TGTGCCAGTAGTATATGGACAGGGATCAATCAGCCCCAGCATTTT
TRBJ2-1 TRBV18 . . CASSPPSSRNEQFF TGTGCCAGCTCACCACCGTCTTCCCGCAATGAGCAGTTCTTC
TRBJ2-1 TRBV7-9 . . CASSFSRNEQFF TGTGCCAGCAGCTTTAGCCGCAATGAGCAGTTCTTC
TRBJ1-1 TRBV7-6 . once CASSLRGQSTEAFF TGTGCCAGCAGCTTGCGGGGCCAAAGCACTGAAGCTTTCTTT
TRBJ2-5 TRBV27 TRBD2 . CASSLRGLIAGGETQYF TGTGCCAGCAGTTTACGGGGGCTTATTGCGGGGGGAGAGACCCAGTACTTC
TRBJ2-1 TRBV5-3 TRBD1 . CARSPLPLDRGEPYNEQFF TGTGCCAGAAGCCCTCTTCCATTGGACAGGGGAGAACCCTACAATGAGCAGTTCTTC
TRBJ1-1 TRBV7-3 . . CASSLDRSTEAFF TGTGCCAGCAGCCTCGACAGGTCCACTGAAGCTTTCTTT
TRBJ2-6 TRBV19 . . CASSIFGTGANVLTF TGTGCCAGTAGTATTTTTGGCACTGGGGCCAACGTCCTGACTTTC
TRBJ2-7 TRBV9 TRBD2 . CASSVGLAGTYEQYF TGTGCCAGCAGCGTAGGGCTAGCGGGGACCTACGAGCAGTACTTC
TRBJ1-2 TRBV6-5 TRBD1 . CASSPVGGGYGYTF TGTGCCAGCAGCCCGGTAGGGGGCGGCTATGGCTACACCTTC
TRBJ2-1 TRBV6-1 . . CASSVHQYNEQFF TGTGCCAGCAGTGTCCATCAGTACAATGAGCAGTTCTTC
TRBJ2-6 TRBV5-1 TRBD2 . CASSFSGGSGANVLTF TGCGCCAGCAGCTTTAGCGGGGGGAGTGGGGCCAACGTCCTGACTTTC
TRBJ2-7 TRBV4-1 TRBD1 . CASSQVGTGGGSYEQYF TGCGCCAGCAGCCAAGTTGGGACAGGGGGGGGCTCCTACGAGCAGTACTTC
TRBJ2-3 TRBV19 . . CASTGRFGTDTQYF TGTGCCAGTACAGGGAGGTTCGGAACAGATACGCAGTATTTT
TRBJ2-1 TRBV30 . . CAWIGHGYNEQFF TGTGCCTGGATCGGACACGGCTACAATGAGCAGTTCTTC
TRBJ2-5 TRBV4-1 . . CASSKQEWETQYF TGCGCCAGCAGCAAACAGGAGTGGGAGACCCAGTACTTC
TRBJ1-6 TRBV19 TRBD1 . CASSSGQGRNSPLHF TGTGCCAGTAGCTCCGGACAGGGTCGGAATTCACCCCTCCACTTT
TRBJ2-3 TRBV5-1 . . CASSNQGTDTQYF TGCGCCAGCAGCAACCAGGGTACAGATACGCAGTATTTT
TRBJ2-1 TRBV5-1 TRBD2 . CASSVRLAGESYNEQFF TGCGCCAGCAGCGTACGACTAGCGGGAGAGAGCTACAATGAGCAGTTCTTC
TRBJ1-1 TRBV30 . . CAWSQLNTEAFF TGTGCCTGGAGCCAGTTGAACACTGAAGCTTTCTTT
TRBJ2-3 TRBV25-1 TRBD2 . CASSDSSGITDTQYF TGTGCCAGCAGTGATAGTAGCGGGATCACAGATACGCAGTATTTT
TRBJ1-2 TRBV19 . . CASRTPSDSRGYTF TGTGCCAGTCGAACTCCCTCGGACAGCCGAGGCTACACCTTC
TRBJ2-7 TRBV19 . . CASSIDSSYEQYF TGTGCCAGTAGTATTGACAGCTCCTACGAGCAGTACTTC
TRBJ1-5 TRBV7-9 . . CASSKESYQPQHF TGTGCCAGCAGCAAAGAGAGTTATCAGCCCCAGCATTTT
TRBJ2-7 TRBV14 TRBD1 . CASSRVTGGYEQYF TGTGCCAGCAGCCGAGTGACAGGGGGCTACGAGCAGTACTTC
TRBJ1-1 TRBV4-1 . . CASSPMGGGANTEAFF TGCGCCAGCAGCCCCATGGGTGGGGGGGCGAACACTGAAGCTTTCTTT
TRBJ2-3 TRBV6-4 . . CASSDQGDTDTQYF TGTGCCAGCAGTGACCAGGGTGACACAGATACGCAGTATTTT
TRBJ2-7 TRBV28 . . CASRPGYRSSYEQYF TGTGCCAGCAGACCAGGGTACAGGAGCTCCTACGAGCAGTACTTC
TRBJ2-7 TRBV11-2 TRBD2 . CASSTSGTSGRLDEQYF TGTGCCAGCAGCACCTCCGGGACTAGCGGGAGATTGGACGAGCAGTACTTC
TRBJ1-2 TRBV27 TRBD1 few CASSLGTGNGYTF TGTGCCAGCAGCCTCGGGACAGGAAATGGCTACACCTTC
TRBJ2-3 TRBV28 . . CASSFSREGSTDTQYF TGTGCCAGCAGCTTTTCTCGGGAAGGGAGCACAGATACGCAGTATTTT
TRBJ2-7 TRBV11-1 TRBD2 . CASSSTTSVIYEQYF TGTGCCAGCAGCTCGACGACTAGCGTAATCTACGAGCAGTACTTC
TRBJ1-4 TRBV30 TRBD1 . CAWSDQGELFF TGTGCCTGGAGTGACCAGGGGGAACTGTTTTTT
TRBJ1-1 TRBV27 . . CASSLSTGTEAFF TGTGCCAGCAGTTTGAGTACGGGGACTGAAGCTTTCTTT
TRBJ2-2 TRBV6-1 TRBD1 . CASKIDRGGTGELFF TGTGCCAGCAAAATCGACAGGGGTGGGACCGGGGAGCTGTTTTTT
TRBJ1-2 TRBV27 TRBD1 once CASSLGGHRQGDGYTF TGTGCCAGCAGTTTAGGTGGCCATCGACAGGGAGATGGCTACACCTTC
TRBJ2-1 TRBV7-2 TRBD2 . CASSLGRGRAYNEQFF TGTGCCAGCAGCTTAGGGCGCGGGAGGGCCTACAATGAGCAGTTCTTC
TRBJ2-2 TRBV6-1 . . CASRDRVNTGELFF TGTGCCAGCAGAGACAGAGTTAACACCGGGGAGCTGTTTTTT
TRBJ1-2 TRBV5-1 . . CASSLAPLDGYTF TGCGCCAGCAGCTTGGCCCCCCTCGATGGCTACACCTTC
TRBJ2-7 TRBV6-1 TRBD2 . CASFLSGRAVYEQYF TGTGCCAGCTTCCTTAGCGGGAGGGCCGTGTACGAGCAGTACTTC
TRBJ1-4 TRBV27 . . CASSSYRSRNEKLFF TGTGCCAGCAGTTCTTACAGGTCCCGTAATGAAAAACTGTTTTTT
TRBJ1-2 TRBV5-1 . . CASSRRGGDGYTF TGCGCCAGCAGCAGACGGGGAGGGGATGGCTACACCTTC
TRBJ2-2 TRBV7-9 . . CASSLDGTGRTTGELFF TGTGCCAGCAGCTTAGATGGAACAGGGCGTACGACCGGGGAGCTGTTTTTT
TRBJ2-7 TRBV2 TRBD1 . CASRTTGGDYEQYF TGTGCCAGCAGAACGACAGGGGGGGACTACGAGCAGTACTTC